This is a list of T cell receptor beta chains from one sample in a study of shared clonotypes between healthy human individuals. Some clones are missing from TCRdb's copy, which holds only in-frame ones; the method was immunoSEQ multiplex PCR. This table holds under 350,000 clones, roughly 84% found once. Sequencing was performed on memory CD8+ T cells sorted from blood. These receptors came from a man aged 18 to 29 in good health. Both conserved end residues are part of each CDR3. The D gene is left open where the match is weak. Clone size is given for some rows only: seen once, a few or many times, or a class if the clone is expanded.

J | V | size | D | DNA | CDR3
TRBJ2-7 | TRBV9 | . | TRBD1 | TGTGCCAGCAGCAAGACAGGGACCTACGAGCAGTACTTC | CASSKTGTYEQYF
TRBJ1-1 | TRBV7-9 | . | TRBD1 | TGTGCCAGCAGCCAGGGAGGAGGGGGCAACACTGAAGCTTTCTTT | CASSQGGGGNTEAFF
TRBJ2-7 | TRBV7-6 | . | . | TGTGCCAGCAGCTTAGCGGGACCTAACTACGAGCAGTACTTC | CASSLAGPNYEQYF
TRBJ2-3 | TRBV27 | . | . | TGTGCCAGCAGTCCAAACCGATACACAGATACGCAGTATTTT | CASSPNRYTDTQYF
TRBJ2-2 | TRBV4-1 | many | . | TGCGCCAGCAGCCAAGATCGAGGGACCGGGGAGCTGTTTTTT | CASSQDRGTGELFF
TRBJ2-2 | TRBV7-3 | . | TRBD2 | TGTGCCAGCAGCCCGGGACTAGCGGGGACCGGGGAGCTGTTTTTT | CASSPGLAGTGELFF
TRBJ2-1 | TRBV6-4 | many | . | TGTGCCAGCAGTCTTAGCCTAGGGGCTGAGCAGTTCTTC | CASSLSLGAEQFF
TRBJ2-5 | TRBV7-2 | . | . | TGTGCCAGCAGCTTCTTTTTAGGGGAGACCCAGTACTTC | CASSFFLGETQYF
TRBJ2-5 | TRBV9 | . | . | TGTGCCAGCAGCGTAGCGGCAGGGGAACAAGAGACCCAGTACTTC | CASSVAAGEQETQYF
TRBJ2-1 | TRBV7-9 | . | . | TGTGCCAGCAGCTTAGCACGGGACTCGATCTACAATGAGCAGTTCTTC | CASSLARDSIYNEQFF
TRBJ2-5 | TRBV9 | . | . | TGTGCCAGCAGCGTAGCTACAGGGTGGGAGACCCAGTACTTC | CASSVATGWETQYF
TRBJ1-4 | TRBV11-3 | . | . | TGTGCCAGCAGCCCAAAACCGGTCGAAACAGGAGGAAAACTGTTTTTT | CASSPKPVETGGKLFF
TRBJ2-7 | TRBV4-1 | . | TRBD1 | TGCGCCAGCAGCCAAGAGGGCCCACAAGTTACAGGGGGCAACGAGCAGTACTTC | CASSQEGPQVTGGNEQYF
TRBJ1-3 | TRBV5-4 | . | . | TGTGCCAGCAGTTACCTCGGGATATCAGATGGAAACACCATATATTTT | CASSYLGISDGNTIYF
TRBJ2-7 | TRBV27 | . | TRBD1 | TGTGCCAGCAGGACAGACAGGGGCACCGAGCAGTACTTC | CASRTDRGTEQYF
TRBJ2-2 | TRBV10-2 | . | . | TGCGCCAGCCGCCCAGACACCGGGGAGCTGTTTTTT | CASRPDTGELFF
TRBJ2-7 | TRBV27 | . | TRBD2 | TGTGCCAGCAGTTTATTGCGGGGGTCACCCACCTACGAGCAGTACTTC | CASSLLRGSPTYEQYF
TRBJ1-2 | TRBV29-1 | . | TRBD1 | TGCAGCGTTGAAGGCCGTAGTCCGGCGACAGGGTACAACTATGGCTACACCTTC | CSVEGRSPATGYNYGYTF
TRBJ1-5 | TRBV27 | . | . | TGTGCCAGCAGTTTTGGGCATGGGGGCAATCAGCCCCAGCATTTT | CASSFGHGGNQPQHF
TRBJ2-7 | TRBV18 | . | . | TGTGCCAGCTCACCAAGGGGCAGGGTCCTATACGAGCAGTACTTC | CASSPRGRVLYEQYF
TRBJ2-3 | TRBV6-1 | . | . | TGTGCCAGCAGTGAATCCGTGGGGCACGCAGATACGCAGTATTTT | CASSESVGHADTQYF
TRBJ2-7 | TRBV28 | once | . | TGTGCCAGCATACCGACGGGACTTTCCAACTACGAGCAGTACTTC | CASIPTGLSNYEQYF
TRBJ2-7 | TRBV27 | . | . | TGTGCCAGCAGTTTTAAGGGCTACGAGCAGTACTTC | CASSFKGYEQYF
TRBJ1-4 | TRBV4-3 | . | . | TGCGCCAGCAGTCCTACGTCTGCAACTAATGAAAAACTGTTTTTT | CASSPTSATNEKLFF
TRBJ2-1 | TRBV2 | . | . | TGTGCCAGCAGGTCGAGGAGTAATGAGCAGTTCTTC | CASRSRSNEQFF
TRBJ2-1 | TRBV4-2 | . | . | TGTGCCAGCAGCCAAGAAAGCGGCGGGGAGGCCAATGAGCAGTTCTTC | CASSQESGGEANEQFF
TRBJ2-7 | TRBV13 | . | . | TGTGCCAGCACCCTTGGGTCGCGGGCCTACGAGCAGTACTTC | CASTLGSRAYEQYF
TRBJ2-7 | TRBV5-4 | . | TRBD2 | TGTGCCAGCAGCCTGGGGACTAGCGGGGGGGGTTACCAAGGCGAGCAGTACTTC | CASSLGTSGGGYQGEQYF
TRBJ2-3 | TRBV5-6 | . | . | TGTGCCAGCAGTGACGACACAGATACGCAGTATTTT | CASSDDTDTQYF
TRBJ2-2 | TRBV7-9 | . | . | TGTGCCAGCAGCTTAGACCCCACAAAGCGGCCCGGGGAGCTGTTTTTT | CASSLDPTKRPGELFF
TRBJ2-7 | TRBV4-1 | . | . | TGCGCCAGCAGCCTGCCTGCGTTCGGGACGTCCTCCTACGAGCAGTACTTC | CASSLPAFGTSSYEQYF
TRBJ2-7 | TRBV4-1 | once | TRBD1 | TGCGCCAGCAGCCAACCGGGACAGGGTAACTACGAGCAGTACTTC | CASSQPGQGNYEQYF
TRBJ2-2 | TRBV18 | . | . | TGTGCCAGCTCACAGGGTGTCGCCGGGGAGCTGTTTTTT | CASSQGVAGELFF
TRBJ2-7 | TRBV5-6 | . | . | TGTGCCAGCAGCTTGGGGGCAGGATCCTACGAGCAGTACTTC | CASSLGAGSYEQYF
TRBJ2-1 | TRBV9 | . | . | TGTGCCAGCAGCGTAGGTGGCGGCTACTACAATGAGCAGTTCTTC | CASSVGGGYYNEQFF
TRBJ2-7 | TRBV5-8 | . | TRBD2 | TGTGCCAGCAGCTTGGAGGGAGGGCCGGGCGAGCAGTACTTC | CASSLEGGPGEQYF
TRBJ1-5 | TRBV27 | . | . | TGTGCCAGCCGCCCGGGGGTGAGCAATCAGCCCCAGCATTTT | CASRPGVSNQPQHF
TRBJ1-2 | TRBV6-5 | . | . | TGTGCCAGCAGTTACTCGGGTGAAGGCGCTAACTATGGCTACACCTTC | CASSYSGEGANYGYTF
TRBJ2-7 | TRBV7-6 | . | . | TGTGCCAGCAGCTTAGGGGGCCACTCCTACGAGCAGTACTTC | CASSLGGHSYEQYF
TRBJ2-7 | TRBV18 | . | TRBD1 | TGTGCCAGCTCCCCCGGGACAGCAACCCCCTACGAGCAGTACTTC | CASSPGTATPYEQYF
TRBJ1-2 | TRBV27 | . | TRBD1 | TGTGCCAGCAGTTTATCGGGGACAGGGGTAAACTATGGCTACACCTTC | CASSLSGTGVNYGYTF
TRBJ1-1 | TRBV15 | . | . | TGTGCCACCAGCAGAGATACGGGGGTCACTGAAGCTTTCTTT | CATSRDTGVTEAFF
TRBJ2-2 | TRBV7-9 | once | . | TGTGCCACCTGGGACGGGGAGCTGTTTTTT | CATWDGELFF
TRBJ2-7 | TRBV6-1 | . | TRBD2 | TGTGCCAGCAGTGAAGCTCCAGCGGGAGGCCCCTACGAGCAGTACTTC | CASSEAPAGGPYEQYF
TRBJ1-1 | TRBV5-6 | . | . | TGTGCCAGCAGCTCGGACAGTTTTATGAACACTGAAGCTTTCTTT | CASSSDSFMNTEAFF
TRBJ1-1 | TRBV4-1 | . | . | TGCGCCAGCAGCCAAGAGGACCCGGGGTCATGGAACACTGAAGCTTTCTTT | CASSQEDPGSWNTEAFF
TRBJ1-1 | TRBV30 | . | . | TGTGCCTGGCAAGGACACCAGAACACTGAAGCTTTCTTT | CAWQGHQNTEAFF
TRBJ2-1 | TRBV4-1 | . | TRBD2 | TGCGCCAGCAGCGTAGCGGGGCTTCTCTACAATGAGCAGTTCTTC | CASSVAGLLYNEQFF
TRBJ2-2 | TRBV11-3 | . | TRBD1 | TGTGCCAGCAGCTTAACTCTCCGGGACAGGGGATCCGGGGAGCTGTTTTTT | CASSLTLRDRGSGELFF
TRBJ2-5 | TRBV5-1 | . | . | TGCGCCAGCACATATTACGGGACACTCCAAGAGACCCAGTACTTC | CASTYYGTLQETQYF
TRBJ2-1 | TRBV4-3 | . | TRBD2 | TGCGCCAGCAGCCCCGGACTAGCGGACCCCTACAATGAGCAGTTCTTC | CASSPGLADPYNEQFF
TRBJ1-2 | TRBV4-1 | . | . | TGCGCCAGCAGCCTGGACGGAACCTATGGCTACACCTTC | CASSLDGTYGYTF
TRBJ2-7 | TRBV7-9 | . | . | TGTGCCAGCAGCTCAGCAGACAGGTGGGGCCTTTACGAGCAGTACTTC | CASSSADRWGLYEQYF
TRBJ1-2 | TRBV18 | once | . | TGTGCCAGCTCATGGGAGGACTATGGCTACACCTTC | CASSWEDYGYTF
TRBJ2-6 | TRBV27 | . | . | TGTGCCAGCACCCGGAGGAGTGGGGCCAACGTCCTGACTTTC | CASTRRSGANVLTF